This is a list of T cell receptor beta chains from one sample in a study of identical twins. TCRdb fed the 5' RACE reads into MiXCR, producing one record per CDR3 protein. The table includes under 250,000 distinct CDR3 sequences, about an eighth detected once. The same sample was also used in a study of yellow fever vaccine responses in identical twins.

Sample: memory (CD45RO+) T cells sorted from blood. The receptors shown here come from a woman aged 18-29 years in good health. Each CDR3 is given with its conserved first and last residue. D genes are given only for firm matches. Clone size is stated in some rows and not others, as once, few, many or a class when expanded.

.	TRBV3-1	few	TRBJ2-7	CASSQGAQGRRSYEQYF	TGTGCCAGCAGCCAAGGGGCGCAGGGTCGCCGCTCCTACGAGCAGTACTTC
.	TRBV7-9	.	TRBJ2-2	CASSLVPGANTGELFF	TGTGCCAGCAGCTTAGTTCCAGGGGCCAACACCGGGGAGCTGTTTTTT
TRBD2	TRBV10-2	.	TRBJ2-1	CASRVTSGGAGEQFF	TGCGCCAGCAGGGTGACTAGCGGGGGGGCCGGGGAGCAGTTCTTC
.	TRBV7-3	few	TRBJ2-5	CASSFSALDDQYF	TGTGCCAGCAGCTTCAGCGCGCTAGATGACCAGTACTTC
TRBD1	TRBV5-1	few	TRBJ2-5	CASMGLTGEETQYF	TGCGCCAGCATGGGTCTTACAGGGGAAGAGACCCAGTACTTC
.	TRBV5-1	many	TRBJ2-5	CASSLGATKQETQYF	TGCGCCAGCAGCTTGGGTGCGACAAAGCAAGAGACCCAGTACTTC
.	TRBV7-3	few	TRBJ2-3	CASSLPNSQAQYF	TGTGCCAGCAGCTTACCAAACAGTCAGGCGCAGTATTTT
TRBD2	TRBV15	.	TRBJ2-5	CATGGGAKETQYF	TGTGCCACCGGCGGGGGGGCTAAAGAGACCCAGTACTTC
.	TRBV12-5	.	TRBJ2-5	CASGLGRIETQYF	TGTGCTAGTGGTTTGGGAAGGATTGAGACCCAGTACTTC
.	TRBV3-1	.	TRBJ2-3	CASSQDSGSFATQYF	TGTGCCAGCAGCCAAGATAGCGGTTCCTTCGCTACGCAGTATTTT
TRBD2	TRBV20-1	.	TRBJ2-7	CSARVAGAYEQYF	TGCAGTGCTAGAGTGGCGGGAGCGTACGAGCAGTACTTC
TRBD2	TRBV12-3/TRBV12-4	few	TRBJ2-3	CASKLASGTHTQYF	TGTGCCAGCAAACTTGCTAGCGGGACACATACGCAGTATTTT
.	TRBV7-9	many	TRBJ2-2	CASSLQGTNTGELFF	TGTGCCAGCAGCTTGCAGGGAACGAACACCGGGGAGCTGTTTTTT
.	TRBV7-2	.	TRBJ2-2	CASSLSGFGELFF	TGTGCCAGCAGCCTCAGCGGGTTCGGGGAGCTGTTTTTT
.	TRBV4-2	few	TRBJ2-3	CASSLGDTYRDAVTDTQYF	TGTGCCAGCAGCCTAGGGGACACCTACCGGGACGCTGTCACAGATACGCAGTATTTT
TRBD2	TRBV6-2/TRBV6-3	.	TRBJ2-1	CASSSRGGSDYNEQFF	TGTGCCAGCAGTTCACGCGGCGGGAGCGATTACAATGAGCAGTTCTTC
TRBD1	TRBV20-1	.	TRBJ2-3	CSARDRQGASDTQYF	TGCAGTGCTAGAGACCGACAGGGGGCATCAGATACGCAGTATTTT
TRBD1	TRBV20-1	.	TRBJ2-7	CSATGQNLGSSYEQYF	TGCAGTGCTACGGGACAGAACTTGGGGAGCTCCTACGAGCAGTACTTC
.	TRBV19	.	TRBJ1-2	CASSPTGTGITYGYTF	TGTGCCAGTAGTCCAACCGGGACCGGAATAACCTATGGCTACACCTTC
TRBD1	TRBV11-2	.	TRBJ2-4	CASRMGQGARGAKNIQYF	TGTGCCAGCAGGATGGGACAGGGGGCGCGGGGGGCCAAAAACATTCAGTACTTC
.	TRBV20-1	few	TRBJ2-5	CSASGRDYQETQYF	TGCAGTGCTAGTGGCCGGGACTACCAAGAGACCCAGTACTTC
.	TRBV6-2/TRBV6-3	.	TRBJ2-5	CASSYGPTAQETQYF	TGTGCCAGCAGTTACGGTCCGACAGCTCAAGAGACCCAGTACTTC
TRBD2	TRBV7-2	many	TRBJ2-1	CASSLALGLVLSEQFF	TGTGCCAGCAGCTTAGCGTTGGGACTAGTACTTAGTGAGCAGTTCTTC
.	TRBV29-1	.	TRBJ2-3	CSVDSTESDTQYF	TGCAGCGTTGATTCGACCGAGTCAGATACGCAGTATTTT
TRBD2	TRBV7-2	many	TRBJ2-7	CASCTLAGGLEEQYF	TGTGCCAGCTGCACTCTAGCGGGAGGGCTGGAAGAGCAGTACTTC
.	TRBV5-1	few	TRBJ2-5	CASSLTKGTQYF	TGCGCCAGCAGCTTGACCAAAGGGACCCAGTACTTC
.	TRBV25-1	few	TRBJ2-7	CASSDRYEQYF	TGTGCCAGCAGTGATCGGTACGAGCAGTACTTC
TRBD2	TRBV30	.	TRBJ2-1	CAWSEGGSGRNEQFF	TGTGCCTGGAGCGAAGGCGGGAGTGGGCGGAATGAGCAGTTCTTC
.	TRBV3-1	few	TRBJ2-1	CASSQETLVNEQFF	TGTGCCAGCAGCCAAGAAACACTAGTCAATGAGCAGTTCTTC
.	TRBV5-5	few	TRBJ2-1	CASSFKLGGGRLYNEQFF	TGTGCCAGCAGCTTTAAACTTGGGGGCGGGAGACTCTACAATGAGCAGTTCTTC
TRBD1	TRBV3-1	.	TRBJ2-5	CASSQAARGMGETQYF	TGTGCCAGCAGCCAAGCGGCCAGGGGGATGGGGGAGACCCAGTACTTC
.	TRBV28	.	TRBJ2-6	CASSTGLGRSGANVLTF	TGTGCCAGCAGTACAGGGCTCGGTAGGTCTGGGGCCAACGTCCTGACTTTC
TRBD1	TRBV28	few	TRBJ2-6	CASSFPRQGTGANVLTF	TGTGCCAGCAGTTTCCCGCGACAGGGGACTGGGGCCAACGTCCTGACTTTC
.	TRBV5-1	few	TRBJ2-3	CASSYQPTGSDTQYF	TGCGCCAGCAGCTACCAACCTACAGGGTCGGATACGCAGTATTTT
TRBD1	TRBV20-1	.	TRBJ1-1	CSARDPRGDTEAFF	TGCAGTGCTAGAGATCCCAGGGGGGACACTGAAGCTTTCTTT
TRBD1	TRBV12-3/TRBV12-4	few	TRBJ2-2	CASSPRTGLTGELFF	TGTGCCAGCAGTCCCCGGACAGGGCTCACCGGGGAGCTGTTTTTT
.	TRBV28	.	TRBJ2-1	CASREGHSYNEQFF	TGTGCCAGCAGGGAGGGACACTCGTACAATGAGCAGTTCTTC
TRBD1	TRBV7-2	few	TRBJ2-3	CASSRGQPSTDTQYF	TGTGCCAGCAGCCGGGGACAGCCAAGCACAGATACGCAGTATTTT
.	TRBV12-3/TRBV12-4	many	TRBJ2-7	CASSLQVAYEQYF	TGTGCCAGCAGTTTACAAGTGGCCTACGAGCAGTACTTC
TRBD1	TRBV6-2/TRBV6-3	few	TRBJ2-7	CASSQQGTGHFEQYF	TGTGCCAGCAGTCAACAGGGGACAGGACATTTCGAGCAGTACTTC
.	TRBV7-2	.	TRBJ2-7	CASSFTASSYEQYF	TGTGCCAGCAGCTTCACGGCGAGCTCCTACGAGCAGTACTTC
TRBD2	TRBV20-1	.	TRBJ2-5	CSASPGTSGSETQYF	TGCAGTGCTAGCCCGGGGACTAGCGGGAGTGAGACCCAGTACTTC
.	TRBV6-2/TRBV6-3	few	TRBJ2-5	CASSTPSKGQETQYF	TGTGCCAGCAGTACCCCGTCCAAGGGGCAAGAGACCCAGTACTTC
.	TRBV7-2	few	TRBJ2-2	CASSAQGGGTGELFF	TGTGCCAGCAGCGCCCAGGGAGGGGGGACCGGGGAGCTGTTTTTT
.	TRBV7-9	many	TRBJ2-7	CASRDYTGPSTIQYF	TGTGCCAGCAGGGACTACACCGGGCCCAGTACGATTCAGTACTTC
.	TRBV12-3/TRBV12-4	few	TRBJ1-3	CASMDGYSGNTIYF	TGTGCCAGCATGGACGGGTACTCTGGAAACACCATATATTTT
TRBD2	TRBV6-2/TRBV6-3	few	TRBJ2-1	CASGLGLAGGGEQFF	TGTGCCAGCGGTCTGGGACTAGCGGGGGGCGGTGAGCAGTTCTTC
TRBD2	TRBV5-1	.	TRBJ2-1	CASSVGLAVDEQFF	TGCGCCAGCAGCGTGGGACTAGCGGTCGATGAGCAGTTCTTC
.	TRBV5-1	many	TRBJ1-4	CASSYGPVDERLFF	TGCGCCAGCAGCTACGGTCCTGTGGATGAACGACTGTTTTTT
.	TRBV29-1	few	TRBJ2-3	CSVVPLSIRTDTQYF	TGCAGCGTTGTTCCCCTCTCAATTCGCACAGATACGCAGTATTTT
.	TRBV10-3	many	TRBJ2-3	CAISEPGANTQYF	TGTGCCATCAGTGAGCCTGGGGCTAATACGCAGTATTTT
.	TRBV5-4	.	TRBJ2-4	CASSLALAKNIQYF	TGTGCCAGCAGCTTGGCTCTAGCCAAAAACATTCAGTACTTC
TRBD1	TRBV5-6	many	TRBJ2-5	CASSPRDSKETQYF	TGTGCCAGCAGCCCTCGGGACAGCAAAGAGACCCAGTACTTC
.	TRBV20-1	.	TRBJ2-3	CSASLGRDTQYF	TGCAGTGCTAGTTTGGGGAGAGATACGCAGTATTTT
.	TRBV24-1	.	TRBJ2-7	CATSDSGRGYEQYF	TGTGCCACCAGTGATTCAGGCAGGGGCTACGAGCAGTACTTC